A single sample is the source of the 24 T cell receptor beta chains below, sequenced in a study of cytomegalovirus exposure and HLA in healthy donors. Profiling relied on immunoSEQ multiplex PCR, and the TCRdb table lists in-frame clones only, not all of them. The sample yields about 60,000 clones, roughly 95% seen once. The specimen sequenced was PBMCs. These receptors all come from a woman under 30 in good health and CMV-seronegative.

The V and J genes are TRBV11-2 and TRBJ2-3, with D possibly matching TRBD2 (7 bases). V dropped 7 bases and J dropped 5 bases, with 13 bases sitting between them. The CDR3 sequence is 13 residues long. Germline V gene sequence: CDR1 SGHAT, CDR2 FQNNGV. The CDR3 DNA reads TGTGCCAGCAATGGGGGGGGACAAGATACGCAGTATTTT. Amino acid sequence: CASNGGGQDTQYF.

This clone has a single count. The J gene is TRBJ2-2, the V gene TRBV5-6; no clear D. This CDR3 region has 17 residues. Germline V gene lookup returns CDR1 SGHDT and CDR2 YYEEEE. V lost 4 bases and J lost 3, with 19 bases in between. The CDR3 loop is CASSPQAPHLYTGELFF. In DNA, the CDR3 is TGTGCCAGCAGCCCTCAGGCACCCCATCTCTACACCGGGGAGCTGTTTTTT.

The genes are TRBV15 and TRBJ2-7, with D hard to call. Germline loops: CDR1 LNHNV, CDR2 YYDKDF (reference sequence). Trimming removed 3 bases from V and 3 bases from J, with 6 bases in between. This CDR3 region has 12 residues. As DNA, the CDR3 is TGTGCCACCAGCAGCCCCAACTACGAGCAGTACTTC. Its protein is CATSSPNYEQYF.

The chain is built from TRBV5-4 and TRBJ2-2; maybe TRBD1 (5 bases). Germline-derived CDR1 and CDR2 are SGHNT and YYREEE (reference sequence). This CDR3 spans 15 amino acids. The V gene lost 2 bases and the J gene lost 0 bases, with 8 bases spanning the gap. The CDR3 reads CASSLGAPNTGELFF. As DNA, the CDR3 is TGTGCCAGCAGCTTAGGGGCACCGAACACCGGGGAGCTGTTTTTT.

The chain joins TRBV5-4 to TRBJ2-1, with D perhaps matching TRBD2 (7 bases). CDR3 size: 15 residues. From germline, CDR1 is SGHNT and CDR2 YYREEE (reference sequence). Deletions cut 2 bases from V and 4 bases from J, with 13 bases between. CDR3 loop: CASSFWGGLYNEQFF. The DNA for the CDR3 is TGTGCCAGCAGCTTTTGGGGGGGGCTTTACAATGAGCAGTTCTTC. Variable domain in full (rest from reference TRBV5-4 and TRBJ2-1): ETGVTQSPTHLIKTRGQQVTLRCSSQSGHNTVSWYQQALGQGPQFIFQYYREEENGRGNFPPRFSGLQFPNYSSELNVNALELDDSALYLCASSFWGGLYNEQFFGPGTRLTVL.

The V call is TRBV7-9, the J call TRBJ2-4, with TRBD2 matching over 7 bases. The germline CDR1 and CDR2 sequences are SEHNR and FQNEAQ (reference sequence). The CDR3 length is 11 residues. Trimming cost V 7 bases and J 9 bases; bases outside gene matches: 3. The CDR3 protein is CASTPGGIQYF. In DNA, the CDR3 is TGTGCCAGCACCCCGGGGGGCATTCAGTACTTC. Supplemented by reference TRBV7-9 and TRBJ2-4, the full variable domain reads DTGVSQNPRHKITKRGQNVTFRCDPISEHNRLYWYRQTLGQGPEFLTYFQNEAQLEKSRLLSDRFSAERPKGSFSTLEIQRTEQGDSAMYLCASTPGGIQYFGAGTRLSVL.

The chain joins TRBV7-9 to TRBJ2-2; 7 bases agree with TRBD2. This CDR3 has 15 amino acids. Trimming cost V 8 bases and J 4 bases; bases outside gene matches: 10. Germline-derived CDR1 and CDR2 are SEHNR and FQNEAQ (reference sequence). CDR3 coding DNA: TGTGCCAGCGGCCACCCGGGGGGAGGCACCGGGGAGCTGTTTTTT. As protein: CASGHPGGGTGELFF.

This sequence joins TRBV21-1 and TRBJ2-1; the table's D call of TRBD2 was not tested on the DNA. TRBV21-1 has pseudogene status. CDR3 length: 16 amino acids. The CDR3 region is CASSNTGLAGNNEQFF. CDR3 sequence (DNA): TGTGCCAGCAGCAATACGGGACTAGCGGGAAACAATGAGCAGTTCTTC.

The J gene is TRBJ1-4, the V gene TRBV5-4, with TRBD1 matching over 10 bases. With V trimmed by 4 bases and J by 7 bases, 4 bases remained unmatched. The CDR3 spans 14 residues. CDR1 is SGHNT and CDR2 is YYREEE in the germline V gene (reference sequence). CDR3 nucleotides: TGTGCCAGCAGCCACCGGGACAGGGGTGAAAAACTGTTTTTT. It codes for CASSHRDRGEKLFF.

The chain joins TRBV28 to TRBJ1-5, with D tentatively TRBD1 (5 bases). The germline V gene has CDR1 MDHEN and CDR2 SYDVKM. The CDR3 is 15 residues long. Trimming took off 2 bases at V and 7 bases at J, with 15 bases between the two ends. CDR3 amino acids: CASSLVVRVGQPQHF. The DNA of the CDR3 is TGTGCCAGCAGTTTAGTCGTCAGGGTTGGGCAGCCCCAGCATTTT.

This clone appeared a single time. The chain combines TRBV9 with TRBJ2-2; maybe TRBD1 (5 bases). The V and J ends lost 0 bases and 4 bases respectively, with 7 bases between them. In germline, CDR1 is SGDLS, CDR2 YYNGEE. CDR3 length: 14 amino acids. CDR3 sequence (DNA): TGTGCCAGCAGCGTAGAGGGGTTCACCGGGGAGCTGTTTTTT. Residues: CASSVEGFTGELFF.

This clone occurred a few times. The V gene is TRBV18, the J gene TRBJ2-7, with 7 bases matching TRBD1. Germline trimming cut 3 bases from V and 0 bases from J; bases unmatched to any gene: 5. This CDR3 is built from 15 residues. CDR1 and CDR2 (germline): KGHSH, LQKENI. As DNA, the CDR3 is TGTGCCAGCTCACCGTCGACAGGGCCCTCCTACGAGCAGTACTTC. It encodes CASSPSTGPSYEQYF.

The chain has TRBV9 and TRBJ2-1; TRBD2 aligns across 9 bases. CDR1 is SGDLS, CDR2 YYNGEE, per germline. The CDR3 length is 16 residues. Unmatched junction bases numbered 14, after V lost 4 bases and J lost 9 bases. CDR3 nucleotide sequence: TGTGCCAGCAGCCCCAGGATCCTAGCGGGGTTGGGTGAGCAGTTCTTC. This sequence encodes CASSPRILAGLGEQFF. The full variable domain, its missing parts supplied by reference TRBV9 and TRBJ2-1, is DSGVTQTPKHLITATGQRVTLRCSPRSGDLSVYWYQQSLDQGLQFLIQYYNGEERAKGNILERFSAQQFPDLHSELNLSSLELGDSALYFCASSPRILAGLGEQFFGPGTRLTVL.

J is TRBJ2-1 and V is TRBV5-1, with D tentatively TRBD2 (6 bases). The CDR3 length is 18 residues. The V gene's germline CDR1 is SGHRS and CDR2 YFSETQ. Trimming removed 4 bases from V and 3 bases from J, with 23 bases in between. The chain's CDR3 is CASSPGGMGASLYNEQFF. CDR3 in DNA: TGCGCCAGCAGCCCTGGCGGGATGGGAGCCAGCCTCTACAATGAGCAGTTCTTC. The whole variable domain, filled in from reference TRBV5-1 and TRBJ2-1, reads KAGVTQTPRYLIKTRGQQVTLSCSPISGHRSVSWYQQTPGQGLQFLFEYFSETQRNKGNFPGRFSGRQFSNSRSEMNVSTLELGDSALYLCASSPGGMGASLYNEQFFGPGTRLTVL.

The CDR3 sequence: CSVVPGTGWGEQFF. The CDR3 coding sequence is TGCAGCGTGGTGCCCGGGACAGGGTGGGGTGAGCAGTTCTTC. The chain is built from TRBV29-1 and TRBJ2-1; 9 nucleotides match TRBD1. Germline V lookup: CDR1 SQVTM, CDR2 ANQGSEA. This CDR3 region has 14 residues. V dropped 6 bases and J dropped 9; count of bases not matched to a gene: 12.

This chain links TRBV5-1 with TRBJ2-7, with D perhaps matching TRBD1 (6 bases). The V end lost 6 bases, the J end lost 1 base, and 17 bases lay between the germline ends. Looked up from germline, CDR1 is SGHRS and CDR2 is YFSETQ. The CDR3 spans 15 residues. CDR3 in DNA: TGCGCCAGCACCCCCAGGGGTTTGGGGTCCTACGAGCAGTACTTC. Translation: CASTPRGLGSYEQYF.

The chain couples TRBV5-6 to TRBJ1-1, with 9 bases that match TRBD1. Germline V gives CDR1 SGHDT, CDR2 YYEEEE. The trim removed 0 bases at V and 5 bases at J, leaving 11 bases unmatched. This CDR3 has 17 amino acids. Here the CDR3 DNA reads TGTGCCAGCAGCTTGGCCCGGGACAGGGAGGGAAGGACTGAAGCTTTCTTT. It specifies CASSLARDREGRTEAFF.

This clone has just one count. DNA of the CDR3: TGTGCCACCAGCAGAGCCCAGGGCAGACGGCGGCCGCATACGCAGTATTTT. Its protein product is CATSRAQGRRRPHTQYF. This chain uses TRBV15 with TRBJ2-3; TRBD1 might be the D (5 bases). This CDR3 has 17 residues. V lost 1 base to trimming and J lost 7 bases, with 21 bases between them. The V gene's germline CDR1 is LNHNV and CDR2 YYDKDF (reference sequence).

The chain uses TRBV6-5 and TRBJ1-5; possibly TRBD1 for D (5 bases). V was trimmed by 6 bases and J by 3 bases, leaving 12 bases between them. CDR1 is MNHEY, CDR2 SVGAGI, per germline. The CDR3 has 14 residues. CDR3 amino acids: CASSPQGYNQPQHF. The CDR3 bases are TGTGCCAGCAGCCCCCAGGGCTACAATCAGCCCCAGCATTTT.

This rearrangement joins TRBV19 to TRBJ2-5; 12 positions agree with TRBD2. Trimming took 8 bases from V and 1 from J; bases not matched to a gene: 5. This CDR3 has 15 amino acids. Germline V gene sequence: CDR1 LNHDA, CDR2 SQIVND (reference sequence). CDR3 in amino acids: CASAPLAGGQETQYF. CDR3 nucleotides: TGTGCCAGTGCGCCACTAGCGGGGGGCCAAGAGACCCAGTACTTC.

The V gene is TRBV6-6, the J gene TRBJ2-3, with TRBD2 identical over 9 bases. Losses at the gene ends were 2 bases for V and 1 base for J; bases not matched to a gene: 4. Germline lookup yields CDR1 MNHNY and CDR2 SVGAGI (reference sequence). This CDR3 has 16 amino acids. The DNA for the CDR3 is TGTGCCAGCAGTTACGGGGCTAGCGGGGGCACAGATACGCAGTATTTT. As protein: CASSYGASGGTDTQYF.

This chain connects TRBV28 to TRBJ2-7; 9 bases align to TRBD2. The ends lost 6 bases at V and 4 bases at J; junction bases unmatched: 13. The CDR3 is 16 amino acids. CDR1 is MDHEN, CDR2 SYDVKM, per germline. The CDR3 here is CASSRPSSGVMYEQYF. The CDR3 DNA follows: TGTGCCAGCAGCCGACCCTCTAGCGGGGTGATGTACGAGCAGTACTTC.

The rearrangement joins TRBV19 to TRBJ1-1, with a weak D call TRBD1 (5 bases). The CDR3 runs to 14 residues. Per germline, CDR1 LNHDA and CDR2 SQIVND (reference sequence). Trimming took 4 bases from V and 3 from J, leaving 12 bases between them. The CDR3 spells CASSRTREDTEAFF. DNA for the CDR3: TGTGCCAGTAGTAGAACCAGGGAGGACACTGAAGCTTTCTTT.

The chain carries TRBV5-1 and TRBJ2-7, with 8 bases lining up with TRBD1. Per germline, CDR1 SGHRS and CDR2 YFSETQ. The CDR3 consists of 17 residues. V lost 4 bases, J lost 6 bases, and 18 bases stayed unmatched. The CDR3 spells CASSPAPTGAGPVEQYF. The CDR3 DNA follows: TGCGCCAGCAGCCCGGCCCCGACAGGGGCAGGGCCCGTCGAGCAGTACTTC.